This T cell receptor beta chain comes out of a study of blood T cell repertoires in COVID-19 (dated by TCRdb to the early 2020s). As for the study more broadly: Samples covering the acute and convalescent phases of COVID-19 were provided by collaborators in the United States, Italy and Spain. The material from the prospective study consisted of cDNA or gDNA derived from T cells, B-cell-depleted T cells, or PBMCs. Subjects who had been exposed to COVID-19, were actively infected with it, or had recovered from it provided the deeply sampled blood TCRbeta repertoires that made up the dataset. A freely available public database, intended as a resource for researchers studying the immune response to SARS-CoV-2, is where the repertoires were released. The samples were drawn from the first 160 participants of the ongoing ImmuneRACE study and from some 1,300 subjects provided by 6 global collaborators. A de-identified subject ID, COVID-19 status, age in years and sex were almost always included in the sample metadata. Where HLA class I and class II types were available, the types were taken from metadata supplied by the sample provider, not from assay-based typing.

This clone showed up just once. Its antigen is unknown. No base-level quality is on record; no much larger clone is a single base apart. In Seattle, one collaborating source enrolled patients while the infection was active and tracked those patients longitudinally over the course of disease. The collaborating institutions used their own protocols to collect whole blood in K2EDTA tubes. For TCRbeta analysis, collaborator samples were shipped as frozen whole blood, as isolated PBMCs, or as DNA extracted from either sample type. TCRbeta CDR3 regions were amplified from genomic DNA using the immunoSEQ Assay, a bias-controlled multiplex PCR. As for the original processing: The number of nucleated cells in each sample was estimated from the amplification of reference gene primers within the assay. To quantify the absolute abundance of each unique TCRbeta CDR3 rearrangement, sequence reads were collapsed and filtered. Productive Simpson clonality was computed per sample as the square root of Simpson's diversity index over productive rearrangements. Imported from immuneACCESS, the table was reduced by TCRdb to in-frame sequences with V and J called. These copies leave out some clones; in studies compared against another copy, an unresolved V gene accounts for under half, and the cause of the remainder is not known. That table gives V, J and clone size, and the DNA gave D and trimming. The sample includes over 100,000 clones, with 75% to 90% observed a single time. Around 5.3% of the sample rests with the top ten.

CDR3 length: 15 amino acids, cysteine to phenylalanine. Left in the record is the CDR3 DNA by itself, 45 bases read in frame from the first base. V was cut back by 0 bases and J by 0 bases, leaving a gap of 9 bases between them. The germline V gene (reference sequence) sets CDR1 to GTSNPN and CDR2 to SVGIG. What the work shows at the level of the full study, not this receptor alone: How much clinical and demographic metadata was included differed by source and by participant, and the metadata was provided uncurated.

This TCR was recovered from a woman in her 50s with COVID-19, enrolled during active disease. This receptor chain uses TRBV30 and TRBJ1-3; no D gene is confidently identified. Input material: peripheral blood. The nucleotide sequence reads TGTGCCTGGAGTGTGGGCGCCGACTCTGGAAACACCATATATTTT. This is translated as CAWSVGADSGNTIYF.